The 18 T cell receptor beta chains presented below share a single source sample, sequenced in a study of blood T cell repertoires in COVID-19. Here immunoSEQ multiplex PCR was the method, and the copy in TCRdb shows in-frame clones only, minus some. The sample carries some 380,000 clones, approximately 87% recorded once. The specimen was PBMCs or T cells enriched from blood (not recorded which). Receptors originate from a man aged 25-45 years who had recovered from COVID-19.

V usage is TRBV11-2 and J usage is TRBJ2-1; possible D gene TRBD1, 6 bases. The V end was cut by 6 bases, the J end by 8 bases, with 20 bases between. The V gene's germline CDR1 is SGHAT and CDR2 FQNNGV. The CDR3 length is 15 residues. CDR3 nucleotides: TGTGCCAGCAGTCTGAGACAGGCCCCTGGGGATGAGCAGTTCTTC. Translated, it gives CASSLRQAPGDEQFF.

The gene calls are TRBV7-9 and TRBJ1-1; 7 positions match TRBD1. Germline V gene lookup returns CDR1 SEHNR and CDR2 FQNEAQ (reference sequence). This CDR3 is 17 amino acids long. J was trimmed by 0 bases and V by 5 bases; bases with no gene match: 12. The CDR3 here is CASSPLTGAILNTEAFF. For the CDR3, the DNA is TGTGCCAGCAGCCCTCTAACAGGGGCCATTTTGAACACTGAAGCTTTCTTT.

The chain carries TRBV2 and TRBJ1-2; 8 bases map to TRBD1. Germline V gene lookup returns CDR1 SNHLY and CDR2 FYNNEI. The junction had 8 bases not matched to a gene; V was cut back by 7 bases and J by 7 bases. The CDR3 loop spans 13 amino acids. The CDR3 DNA follows: TGTGCCAGCAACCCGGAGACAGGGGTTGGCTACACCTTC. Protein sequence: CASNPETGVGYTF. Full variable domain (remainder filled in from reference TRBV2 and TRBJ1-2): EPEVTQTPSHQVTQMGQEVILRCVPISNHLYFYWYRQILGQKVEFLVSFYNNEISEKSEIFDDQFSVERPDGSNFTLKIRSTKLEDSAMYFCASNPETGVGYTFGSGTRLTVV.

This chain uses TRBV19 with TRBJ1-1; D remains ambiguous. CDR3 length: 15 amino acids. The V end was cut by 6 bases, the J end by 1 base, with 15 bases between. The V gene's germline CDR1 is LNHDA and CDR2 SQIVND (reference sequence). This CDR3 is CASSAEVRANTEAFF. Written as DNA, the CDR3 is TGTGCCAGTAGCGCTGAGGTGAGAGCGAACACTGAAGCTTTCTTT.

This clone showed up just once. V is TRBV6-4 and J is TRBJ2-2; TRBD2 is a possible D gene (6 bases). Trimming pared 6 bases from V and 4 bases from J, leaving 12 bases between. The germline V gene encodes CDR1 MRHNA and CDR2 SNTAGT. The CDR3 is made up of 14 amino acids. The DNA for the CDR3 is TGTGCCAGCAGAGTTCAGACTAGCACCGGGGAGCTGTTTTTT. This gives the protein CASRVQTSTGELFF.

This clone was seen a single time. CDR3 in DNA: TGTGCCAGTAGTATAGAGCAGGGCTACACTGAAGCTTTCTTT. It encodes CASSIEQGYTEAFF. V gene TRBV19 combines with J gene TRBJ1-1, with a tentative D call TRBD1 (5 bases). Between the trimmed V and J ends, which lost 0 bases and 3 bases, there was a span of 8 bases. Germline CDR1 is LNHDA and CDR2 is SQIVND (reference sequence). CDR3 length equals 14 residues.

The J gene is TRBJ1-2, the V gene TRBV2; D gene ambiguous. Germline lookup yields CDR1 SNHLY and CDR2 FYNNEI. The CDR3 extends over 16 amino acids. V shed 8 bases and J shed 8 bases, with 27 bases lying between them. The CDR3 loop reads CASSSKSYLTYSGYTF. CDR3 in DNA: TGTGCCAGCTCCTCCAAGAGTTACCTAACCTACAGCGGCTACACCTTC.

This clone was seen more than once but under ten times. This chain uses TRBV5-1 with TRBJ2-6, with 7 bases lining up with TRBD2. The CDR3 is made up of 17 amino acids. Germline V gene lookup returns CDR1 SGHRS and CDR2 YFSETQ. J lost 0 bases, V lost 5 bases, and 8 bases had no gene match. CDR3 sequence reads: CASSPGGTSSGANVLTF. The CDR3 DNA follows: TGCGCCAGCAGTCCGGGAGGCACTAGCTCTGGGGCCAACGTCCTGACTTTC.

The V call is TRBV7-2, the J call TRBJ2-1, with 12 positions matching TRBD2. Germline V gene data show CDR1 as SGHTA and CDR2 as FQGNSA. The CDR3 runs to 13 residues. V trimming: 3 bases; J trimming: 10 bases; junction bases outside the gene matches: 1. The CDR3 spells CASSFGTSGEQFF. The CDR3 bases are TGTGCCAGCAGCTTCGGGACTAGCGGGGAGCAGTTCTTC.

This clone was found a few times. The chain couples TRBV6-5 to TRBJ1-1; 8 bases line up with TRBD1. CDR1 is MNHEY, CDR2 SVGAGI, per germline. There are 15 residues in the CDR3. The V gene end was trimmed by 6 bases and the J gene end by 1 base; junction bases not matched to a gene: 7. The CDR3 DNA is TGTGCCAGCAGGCCTCCCGGGACAGGGAACACTGAAGCTTTCTTT. This codes for CASRPPGTGNTEAFF.

This rearrangement joins TRBV30 to TRBJ2-1; D is perhaps TRBD2 (5 bases). From germline, CDR1 is GTSNPN and CDR2 SVGIG (reference sequence). V was pared by 4 bases and J by 3 bases, with 13 bases between. This CDR3 region has 14 residues. CDR3 residues: CAWISVGDYNEQFF. The CDR3 coding sequence is TGTGCCTGGATTTCGGTGGGAGACTACAATGAGCAGTTCTTC.

This clone was seen a handful of times. The gene calls are TRBV30 and TRBJ1-3; 7 nucleotides agree with TRBD1. CDR3 length: 16 residues. V shed 1 base and J 4 bases; nucleotides not matched to a gene: 10. Per the germline V gene, CDR1 is GTSNPN and CDR2 is SVGIG (reference sequence). CDR3 sequence: CAWSEGRGLAGNTIYF. DNA for the CDR3: TGTGCCTGGAGTGAGGGTAGGGGGCTGGCGGGAAACACCATATATTTT.

This clone appeared a few times. V usage is TRBV27 and J usage is TRBJ1-5; unclear D gene. Germline V gives CDR1 MNHEY, CDR2 SMNVEV (reference sequence). Trimming took 7 bases from V and 6 from J, leaving 13 bases between them. The CDR3 has 13 residues. Here the CDR3 reads CASTRARGQPQHF. In nucleotides, the CDR3 is TGTGCCAGCACTAGGGCTCGGGGTCAGCCCCAGCATTTT.

As concerns this clone: One end of the junction fails to match germline, which may point to a read error. V and J are TRBV7-7 and TRBJ1-3; 8 bases agree with TRBD1. The CDR3 is 15 amino acids. Germline V lookup: CDR1 SSHAT, CDR2 FNYEAQ (reference sequence). The CDR3 here is CASSRDRGSGNTIYF. CDR3 in DNA: TGTGCTAGCAGCCGAGACAGGGGCTCTGGAAACACCATATATTTT.

This clone was counted a single time. The chain has TRBV29-1 and TRBJ2-5; TRBD1 might be the D (5 bases). The CDR3 runs to 13 residues. The germline V gene encodes CDR1 SQVTM and CDR2 ANQGSEA. V was cut by 8 bases and J by 5 bases, with 18 bases left in between. CDR3 sequence: CSTAAGLWETQYF. DNA for the CDR3: TGCAGCACGGCGGCAGGGCTTTGGGAGACCCAGTACTTC.

V gene TRBV2 combines with J gene TRBJ2-4, with a possible D match to TRBD2 (6 bases). The germline gives CDR1 SNHLY, CDR2 FYNNEI. Trimming took 1 base from V and 6 from J, leaving 13 bases between them. The CDR3 sequence is 15 residues long. The CDR3 DNA is TGTGCCAGCAGTGAAGGGTGGTTGGGGGGAAACATTCAGTACTTC. Protein: CASSEGWLGGNIQYF.

The chain combines TRBV5-3 with TRBJ2-7; 9 bases align to TRBD1. TRBV5-3 is designated an ORF whose function remains uncertain. This CDR3 is 15 amino acids long. V shed 4 bases, J shed 6 bases, and the junction held 11 bases outside the gene matches. The CDR3 is CARSTAGTGLCEQYF. The CDR3 DNA follows: TGTGCCAGAAGCACCGCCGGGACAGGGTTATGCGAGCAGTACTTC.

The gene calls are TRBV7-3 and TRBJ2-7; 8 bases match TRBD2. The CDR3 loop spans 13 amino acids. The V segment lost 2 bases and the J segment 5 bases; nucleotides outside the gene matches: 2. The germline V gene has CDR1 SGHTA and CDR2 FQGTGA. The DNA for the CDR3 is TGTGCCAGCAGCTTATTCGGGGGGGACGAGCAGTACTTC. This sequence encodes CASSLFGGDEQYF.